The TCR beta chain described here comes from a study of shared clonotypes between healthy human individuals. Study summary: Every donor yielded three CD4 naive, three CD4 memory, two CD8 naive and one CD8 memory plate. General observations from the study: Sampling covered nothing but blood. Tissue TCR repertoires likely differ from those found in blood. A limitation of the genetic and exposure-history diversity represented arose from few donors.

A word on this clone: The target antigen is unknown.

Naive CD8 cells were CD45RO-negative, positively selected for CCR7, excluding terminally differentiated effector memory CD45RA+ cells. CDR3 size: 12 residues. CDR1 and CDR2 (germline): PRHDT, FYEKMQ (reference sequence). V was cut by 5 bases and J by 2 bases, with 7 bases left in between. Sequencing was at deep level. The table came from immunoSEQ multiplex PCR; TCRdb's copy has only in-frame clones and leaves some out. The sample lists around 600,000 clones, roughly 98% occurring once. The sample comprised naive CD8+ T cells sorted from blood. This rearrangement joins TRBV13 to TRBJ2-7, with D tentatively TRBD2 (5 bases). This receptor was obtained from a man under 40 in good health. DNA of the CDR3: TGTGCCAGCAGCCTAGCTCCCTACGAGCAGTACTTC. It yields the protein CASSLAPYEQYF.